This TCR beta chain derives from a study of T-cell memory formation after mild COVID-19 (dated by TCRdb to 2020 to 2023). Study-level background: TCR sequence clusters from the two donors were found to be largely donor specific. The cohort was made up of two young adult volunteers, one female and one male, who were previously healthy. In a couple of donors, T-cell clones that expanded and contracted after mild COVID-19 were followed by sequencing TCRalpha and TCRbeta repertoires longitudinally.

The instrument given in TCRdb is Illumina NovaSeq 6000. Using 5'RACE with constant-segment primers, TCRalpha and TCRbeta cDNA libraries were constructed, with sample barcodes and unique molecular identifiers added in the process. RNA was extracted from every sample with Trizol reagent. Library amplification was performed in two PCR steps, and a second sample barcode and Illumina TruSeq adapters were introduced in the second step. Libraries were sequenced on an Illumina NovaSeq with 2 x 150 bp paired-end reads. In the authors' own workflow: With migec v1.2.7, reads were demultiplexed and then collapsed into UMI-guided consensus sequences. Using mixcr v2.1.11, UMI consensuses were aligned to TRA and TRB V and J templates and then assembled into clonotypes. A clonotype was counted as expanded or contracted only if both edgeR and NoisET called the change significant, with noise models trained on biological replicates. For edgeR calls, the cutoffs were a false discovery rate-adjusted p below 0.01 and a log2 fold-change threshold of 1. PCA with hierarchical clustering of max-normalized trajectories of the 1000 most abundant clonotypes was used as exploratory dynamics analysis. Separately sequenced CD4+ and CD8+ repertoires were used to assign a CD4 or CD8 phenotype to each responding clone. TCRdb ran its own pipeline on the public reads, namely fastp trimming at Q25 and MiXCR clone calling, and kept in-frame beta chains. Rows matching on CDR3 protein sequence are summarized as one entry with the most common DNA and genes. These V and J calls derive from TCRdb rather than the authors' analysis. This sample holds 280,000 or so distinct CDR3 sequences; 8% to 10% were observed only once. The leading ten clones occupy approximately 23% of the sample.

Ficoll-Paque density gradient centrifugation was the method used to isolate PBMCs. What the work shows at the level of the full study, not this receptor alone: Some responding clones were detected in pre-infection memory, suggesting pre-existing cross-reactive memory T cells joined the SARS-CoV-2 response. The second-wave clones that peaked on day 37 were not confirmed to be SARS-CoV-2 specific. Clones contracting from day 15 to 85 had balanced CD4/CD8 phenotypes, while a second wave expanding from day 15 to 37 was biased towards CD4+. Only a couple of mild cases were covered by the study, and larger cohorts that include severe cases with pre-infection samples were considered necessary. Contracting CD4+ clones were located mainly in the CM and EM memory subsets, whereas CD8+ clones were found to be enriched in EMRA.

CDR1 and CDR2, looked up from the germline V gene, are SGHTA and FQGNSA. Germline trimming amounts to 5 bases on V and 7 bases on J, with 8 as the count of junction bases outside the gene matches. The cysteine opens and the valine closes a CDR3 of 13 amino acids. Here the CDR3 DNA is all that survives: 39 bases in frame from base 1. This clonotype was counted at least ten times. Its cognate antigen has yet to be identified. Per-base quality was not reported, and no clone a single base away is much larger than it. This clonotype originated in a man between 18 and 29 years old who had mild COVID-19 (a few samples of this study predate the infection). The sample titles of this study are shuffled in the database, so cell type and time point are left out; the donor was told from shared clones. Sequencing was performed on PBMCs or a T cell subset sorted from them (not recorded which). The sequence joins TRBV7-2 to TRBJ2-7, and TRBD2 aligns with 7 junction nucleotides. The CDR3 region has the sequence CASSRGVRGEQYV. DNA sequence: TGTGCCAGCAGCCGGGGGGTTCGGGGTGAGCAGTACGTC.